Shown below are 21 T cell receptor beta chains from a single sample sequenced in a study of T cell responses to AZD1222 COVID-19 vaccine. TCRdb's copy holds only in-frame clones and misses some; the assay was immunoSEQ multiplex PCR. The profile covers 130,000 or so clones, with just over 90% appearing a single time and 0.85% to 0.95% taken by the ten largest. The source was peripheral blood, collected on day 0 of MenACWY control vaccination. The receptor set was obtained from an adult in good health.

The V call is TRBV7-3, the J call TRBJ2-2, with TRBD1 matching 7 bases. J was trimmed by 5 bases and V by 2 bases; bases with no gene match: 5. The CDR3 spans 15 residues. Looked up from germline, CDR1 is SGHTA and CDR2 is FQGTGA. Here the CDR3 DNA reads TGTGCCAGCAGCTTAGTAGGGGGCGATACCGGGGAGCTGTTTTTT. This codes for CASSLVGGDTGELFF.

The rearrangement joins TRBV27 to TRBJ2-1; the D gene is possibly TRBD2 (5 bases). V shed 2 bases and J shed 2 bases, with 10 bases lying between them. Germline CDR1 MNHEY, CDR2 SMNVEV (reference sequence). CDR3 length equals 15 residues. CDR3 protein: CASSLGAAPYNEQFF. The CDR3 bases are TGTGCCAGCAGTTTAGGAGCGGCGCCCTACAATGAGCAGTTCTTC.

The chain joins TRBV18 to TRBJ2-2; TRBD1 matches 8 bases. CDR1 and CDR2 (germline): KGHSH, LQKENI. CDR3 length equals 15 residues. J lost 2 bases, V lost 4 bases, and 3 bases had no gene match. The CDR3 loop reads CASSLGQGNTGELFF. In nucleotides, the CDR3 is TGTGCCAGCTCACTTGGACAGGGAAACACCGGGGAGCTGTTTTTT.

This rearrangement joins TRBV5-5 to TRBJ1-3; a weak D match, TRBD1 (6 bases). The CDR3 contains 15 residues. The V gene lost 2 bases and the J gene lost 0 bases, with 9 bases spanning the gap. Germline CDR1 SGHKS, CDR2 YYEKEE (reference sequence). As DNA, the CDR3 is TGTGCCAGCAGCTTACCGGACAGCTCTGGAAACACCATATATTTT. Its translation: CASSLPDSSGNTIYF.

CDR3 nucleotide sequence: TGTGCAGGGACAGGGAGTTTAGTGGAGACCCAGTACTTC. It codes for CAGTGSLVETQYF. The chain is built from TRBV7-8 and TRBJ2-5; 9 positions match TRBD1. CDR3 size: 13 residues. Germline V gives CDR1 SGHVS, CDR2 FQNEAQ.

This chain uses TRBV10-3 with TRBJ1-1, with TRBD1 matching over 9 bases. This CDR3 has 13 amino acids. With V trimmed by 4 bases and J by 11 bases, 8 bases remained unmatched. Germline CDR1 ENHRY, CDR2 SYGVKD. CDR3 sequence: CAISGRQGGKAFF. The DNA for the CDR3 is TGTGCCATCAGTGGGAGACAGGGGGGGAAGGCTTTCTTT.

The CDR3 nucleotides read TGTGCCAGCAGCTTGCTAGCGGGAGCAACAGATACGCAGTATTTT. As protein: CASSLLAGATDTQYF. The rearrangement links TRBV7-9 to TRBJ2-3; TRBD2 aligns across 10 bases. Germline trimming cut 3 bases from V and 3 bases from J; bases unmatched to any gene: 3. Per the germline V gene, CDR1 is SEHNR and CDR2 is FQNEAQ (reference sequence). There are 15 residues in the CDR3.

The chain is built from TRBV24-1 and TRBJ2-1; the D gene could be TRBD1 or TRBD2 (5 bases each). Trimming removed 7 bases from V and 9 bases from J, with 12 bases in between. Germline values: CDR1 KGHDR, CDR2 SFDVKD. The CDR3 is made up of 12 amino acids. The CDR3 region has the DNA TGTGCCACCAGGGGGGAGTCAGGTGAGCAGTTCTTC. Protein sequence: CATRGESGEQFF.

This chain connects TRBV6-5 to TRBJ1-1; D remains unclear. The germline V gene has CDR1 MNHEY and CDR2 SVGAGI. The CDR3 covers 16 residues. Trimming took off 0 bases at V and 0 bases at J, with 11 bases between the two ends. The CDR3 loop reads CASSYSRAAMNTEAFF. In DNA form, the CDR3 reads TGTGCCAGCAGTTACTCTCGGGCGGCCATGAACACTGAAGCTTTCTTT.

The V call is TRBV11-2, the J call TRBJ2-6; D remains ambiguous. Germline-derived CDR1 and CDR2 are SGHAT and FQNNGV. V lost 4 bases, J lost 3 bases, and 4 bases lay in between. The CDR3 runs to 13 residues. CDR3 DNA sequence: TGTGCCAGCAGCTGGGTTGGGGCCAACGTCCTGACTTTC. This codes for CASSWVGANVLTF. Based on the CDR3 plus reference TRBV11-2 and TRBJ2-6, the full variable domain is EAGVAQSPRYKIIEKRQSVAFWCNPISGHATLYWYQQILGQGPKLLIQFQNNGVVDDSQLPKDRFSAERLKGVDSTLKIQPAKLEDSAVYLCASSWVGANVLTFGAGSRLTVL.

A note on this clone: This sample includes further DNA sequences coding for the same CDR3. V and J are TRBV28 and TRBJ2-7; D remains unclear. The germline CDR1 and CDR2 sequences are MDHEN and SYDVKM. The V gene lost 6 bases and the J gene lost 2 bases, with 11 bases spanning the gap. The CDR3 extends over 13 amino acids. CDR3 loop: CASSLGRAYEQYF. CDR3 DNA sequence: TGTGCCAGCAGCCTGGGTAGGGCCTACGAGCAGTACTTC.

This chain links TRBV4-3 with TRBJ2-6, with D perhaps assigned TRBD1 or TRBD2 (5 bases each). Germline assignment: CDR1 LGHNA and CDR2 YSLEER. V was clipped by 0 bases and J by 0 bases, with 18 bases between them. The CDR3 runs to 20 residues. CDR3 in DNA: TGCGCCAGCAGCCAAGATCTCCGGCAGGGACGCAGCTCTGGGGCCAACGTCCTGACTTTC. This sequence encodes CASSQDLRQGRSSGANVLTF.

The gene calls are TRBV6-5 and TRBJ2-7, with a possible D match to TRBD1 (5 bases). CDR1 and CDR2 (germline): MNHEY, SVGAGI. V lost 8 bases, J lost 2 bases, and 19 bases lay in between. CDR3 length: 15 amino acids. CDR3: CASQTVVQATYEQYF. The CDR3 DNA sequence: TGTGCCAGCCAAACCGTGGTACAGGCCACCTACGAGCAGTACTTC.

The chain employs TRBV6-5 and TRBJ1-6; D unclear. The CDR3 extends over 13 amino acids. The germline V and J ends were trimmed by 7 bases and 5 bases, with 9 bases remaining between them. Germline CDR1 MNHEY, CDR2 SVGAGI. The CDR3 DNA reads TGTGCCAGCACGGAAACAAATAATTCACCCCTCCACTTT. This encodes CASTETNNSPLHF.

The genes are TRBV10-2 and TRBJ1-4, with D possibly matching TRBD1 (6 bases). CDR1 is WSHSY and CDR2 is SAAADI in the germline V gene. The CDR3 runs to 14 residues. The V and J ends lost 8 bases and 3 bases respectively, with 13 bases between them. DNA of the CDR3: TGCGCCAGCTCAGACAGGCTGGCTAATGAAAAACTGTTTTTT. This sequence encodes CASSDRLANEKLFF.

V is TRBV10-1 and J is TRBJ2-1; 8 nucleotides match TRBD2. The CDR3 length is 15 residues. The trim removed 2 bases at V and 8 bases at J, leaving 8 bases unmatched. The germline CDR1 and CDR2 sequences are WNHNN and SYGVQD (reference sequence). The CDR3 loop is CASSERSGAPDEQFF. Here the CDR3 DNA reads TGCGCCAGCAGTGAGCGTAGCGGGGCCCCCGATGAGCAGTTCTTC.

The chain couples TRBV20-1 to TRBJ2-1; D remains unclear. The CDR3 covers 11 residues. V was clipped by 2 bases and J by 8 bases, with 7 bases between them. Germline assignment: CDR1 DFQATT and CDR2 SNEGSKA (reference sequence). Here the CDR3 DNA reads TGCAGTGCTAGACAAGGCTATGAGCAGTTCTTC. It encodes CSARQGYEQFF.

This clone was detected once. The chain has TRBV29-1 and TRBJ1-3, with D hard to call. V shed 5 bases and J shed 0 bases, with 5 bases lying between them. This CDR3 is 12 amino acids long. Germline V gene sequence: CDR1 SQVTM, CDR2 ANQGSEA. Written as DNA, the CDR3 is TGCAGCGTTAGAAGCTCTGGAAACACCATATATTTT. Translating it yields CSVRSSGNTIYF.

Within the sample, this clone is medium-sized. V and J are TRBV7-9 and TRBJ1-5; no clear D gene. Trimming stripped 2 bases from V and 9 bases from J, with 11 bases between. Germline CDR1 and CDR2: SEHNR and FQNEAQ (reference sequence). This CDR3 region has 13 residues. CDR3 sequence reads: CASSLSEGVPQHF. The CDR3 coding sequence is TGTGCCAGCAGCTTATCTGAAGGTGTGCCCCAGCATTTT.

The J gene is TRBJ2-1, the V gene TRBV7-3, with D possibly being TRBD2 (7 bases). Trimming stripped 2 bases from V and 8 bases from J, with 10 bases between. There are 13 residues in the CDR3. Germline CDR1 SGHTA, CDR2 FQGTGA. This CDR3 reads CASSLAGADEQFF. In DNA, the CDR3 is TGTGCCAGCAGCTTAGCGGGGGCGGATGAGCAGTTCTTC. The variable domain in full, completed from reference TRBV7-3 and TRBJ2-1, reads GAGVSQTPSNKVTEKGKYVELRCDPISGHTALYWYRQSLGQGPEFLIYFQGTGAADDSGLPNDRFFAVRPEGSVSTLKIQRTERGDSAVYLCASSLAGADEQFFGPGTRLTVL.

The V gene is TRBV11-2, the J gene TRBJ2-2, with D possibly matching TRBD1 (5 bases). Germline values: CDR1 SGHAT, CDR2 FQNNGV. Trimming shortened V by 1 base and J by 7 bases, and 13 bases separated the two germline ends. The CDR3 spans 15 residues. CDR3 protein: CASSLGSGFLGELFF. In nucleotides, the CDR3 is TGTGCCAGCAGCTTAGGGTCAGGGTTCCTCGGGGAGCTGTTTTTT.